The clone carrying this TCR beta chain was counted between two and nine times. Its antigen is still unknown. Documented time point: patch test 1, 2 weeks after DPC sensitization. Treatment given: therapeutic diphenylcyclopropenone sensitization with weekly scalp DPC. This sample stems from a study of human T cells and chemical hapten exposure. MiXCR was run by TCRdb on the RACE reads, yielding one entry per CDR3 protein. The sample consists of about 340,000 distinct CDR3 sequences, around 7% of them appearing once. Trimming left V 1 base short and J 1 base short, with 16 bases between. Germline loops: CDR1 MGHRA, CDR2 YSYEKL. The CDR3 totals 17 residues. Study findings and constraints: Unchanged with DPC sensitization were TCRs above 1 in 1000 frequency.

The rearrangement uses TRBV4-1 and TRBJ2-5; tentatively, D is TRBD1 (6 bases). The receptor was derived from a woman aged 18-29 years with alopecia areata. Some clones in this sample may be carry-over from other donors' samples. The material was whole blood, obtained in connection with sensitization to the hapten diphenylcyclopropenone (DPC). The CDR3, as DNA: TGCGCCAGCAGCCAAGCCGGCCGGGGACATGGCCAAGAGACCCAGTACTTC. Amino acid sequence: CASSQAGRGHGQETQYF.